These T cell receptor beta chains were read from a single sample in a study of post-analysis software for immune sequencing data. One entry per CDR3 protein results from TCRdb running MiXCR on the PCR reads. The sample holds roughly 400,000 distinct CDR3 sequences, 30% to 45% seen once. The sample taken for sequencing was blood. These receptor sequences come from a girl between 2 and 10 years old with multiple sclerosis. CDR3s include the opening cysteine and the closing phenylalanine or tryptophan.

TRBV28	15	NA	CASSHFGARAYEQYF
TRBV6-6	15	TRBJ1-2	CASLDGGGLNYGYTF
TRBV4-3	17	TRBJ2-1	CASSQERTSGSYNEQFF
TRBV14	15	TRBJ2-1	CASSQPGPTYNEQFF
TRBV5-1	14	TRBJ1-1	CAGSPGIVDTEAFF
TRBV20-1	12	TRBJ1-4	CSARSVSEKLFF
TRBV7-9	14	TRBJ1-2	CASSEGQGADGYTF
TRBV12-3/TRBV12-4	15	TRBJ1-2	CASSAPSTSPNGYTF
TRBV7-9	17	TRBJ2-1	CASSLEDTARIYNEQVF
TRBV12-3/TRBV12-4	14	TRBJ2-1	CASSTGQGDNEQFF
TRBV12-3/TRBV12-4	12	TRBJ2-3	CASSVLSDTQYF
TRBV7-9	14	NA	CASSAAPRSHEQYF
TRBV29-1	15	TRBJ2-1	CSVVVRKPSYNEQFF
TRBV18	14	TRBJ2-7	CASSPRGEAYEQYF
TRBV29-1	14	NA	CSVHADSSYNEQYF
TRBV20-1	16	TRBJ2-3	CSARDGGGLVTDTQYF
TRBV29-1	15	TRBJ2-1	CSVYGDRMGYNEQFF
TRBV20-1	13	TRBJ2-7	CSACETGECEQYF
TRBV20-1	11	TRBJ2-7	CSASLAVERYF
TRBV6-5	13	TRBJ1-5	CASSGRGNQPQHF
TRBV15	15	TRBJ2-1	CATSPTGSSYNEQFF
TRBV20-1	14	TRBJ1-1	CSARLEGAHTEAFF
TRBV4-3	15	TRBJ2-3	CASSRLAGLTDTQYF
TRBV27	15	TRBJ2-5	CASSGTSGKVGEQYF
TRBV4-1	15	TRBJ1-2	CASSYPARFRDGYTF
TRBV27	17	TRBJ2-7	CASSPSTTGYELYEQYF
TRBV29-1	14	TRBJ2-5	CSVWTGQLQETQYF
TRBV12-5	17	NA	CASGSPRLAGGLETQYF
TRBV20-1	15	TRBJ2-3	CSASWGGDSTDTQYF
TRBV4-1	15	TRBJ2-1	CASSQGQGAWGEQFF